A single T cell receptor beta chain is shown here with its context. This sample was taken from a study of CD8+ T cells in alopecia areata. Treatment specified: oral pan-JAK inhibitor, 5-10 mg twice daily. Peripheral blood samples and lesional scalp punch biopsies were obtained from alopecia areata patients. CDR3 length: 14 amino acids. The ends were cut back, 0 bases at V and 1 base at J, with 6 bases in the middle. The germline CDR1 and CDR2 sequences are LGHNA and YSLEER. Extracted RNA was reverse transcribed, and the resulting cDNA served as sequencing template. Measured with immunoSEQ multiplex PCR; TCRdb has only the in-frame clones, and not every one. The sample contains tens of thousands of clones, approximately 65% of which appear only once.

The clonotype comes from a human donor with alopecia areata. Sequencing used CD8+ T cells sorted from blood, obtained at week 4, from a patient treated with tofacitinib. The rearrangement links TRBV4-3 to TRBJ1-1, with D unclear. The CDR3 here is CASSQDLWNTEAFF. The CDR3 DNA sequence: TGCGCCAGCAGCCAAGATCTCTGGAACACTGAAGCTTTCTTT.